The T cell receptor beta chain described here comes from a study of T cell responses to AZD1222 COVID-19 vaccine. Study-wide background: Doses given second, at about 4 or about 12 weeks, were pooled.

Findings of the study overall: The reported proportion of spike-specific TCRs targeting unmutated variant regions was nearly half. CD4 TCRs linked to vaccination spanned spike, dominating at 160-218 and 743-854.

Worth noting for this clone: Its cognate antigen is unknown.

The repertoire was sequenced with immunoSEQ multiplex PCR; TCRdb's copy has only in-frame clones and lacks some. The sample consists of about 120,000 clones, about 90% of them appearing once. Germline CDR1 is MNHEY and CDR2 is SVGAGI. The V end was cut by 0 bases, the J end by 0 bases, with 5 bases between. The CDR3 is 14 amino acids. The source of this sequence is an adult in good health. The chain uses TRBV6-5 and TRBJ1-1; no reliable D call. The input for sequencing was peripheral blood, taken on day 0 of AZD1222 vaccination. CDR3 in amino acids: CASSYSAVNTEAFF. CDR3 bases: TGTGCCAGCAGTTACTCGGCTGTGAACACTGAAGCTTTCTTT.